This TCR beta chain was recorded in a study of T cells expressing NK-cell markers (dated by TCRdb to about 2020). In terms of the full investigation: Under 10 donors provided sorted CD3+CD56+NKG2C+, CD3+CD56+NKG2C- and CD3+CD56-NKG2C+ T-cell subsets, whose TCR beta-chain repertoires were profiled. Of the eight sequenced donors, seven were found to be HCMV-seropositive and one was found to be HCMV-seronegative. Randomly selected healthy volunteers, three men and five women, were used as the eight sequenced donors. The libraries were sequenced on Illumina HiSeq 2000/2500, MiSeq or NextSeq, producing 2 x 150 bp reads.

Study-wide conclusions, independent of this receptor: In six donors, the dominant CD3+CD56+NKG2C+ clonotypes ranked among the top 10 CD8+ clonotypes, making up 1.0-7.0% of CD8+ T cells. Those dominant clonotypes were again the most abundant among CD3+CD56-NKG2C+ cells in a few donors, at 28.3-60.1%. It remained unclear whether the expanded NKG2C-expressing T cell clones were specific for HCMV antigens.

Sequencer: Illumina HiSeq 2000. 5'RACE template switching, by which a universal primer site and unique molecular identifiers were added, was used to make TCR beta cDNA libraries. Priming for cDNA synthesis came from the TCR beta constant segment, and two successive PCR amplification steps followed. As for the authors' bioinformatics: MIGEC handled demultiplexing of the reads and grouping by UMI, while MiTCR was used to assemble and quantify clonotypes. To remove erroneous sequences, TCR cDNA sequences were retained only when supported by two or more reads. The tcR package was used for downstream repertoire analysis, with clonotypes matched between fractions based on CDR3 nucleotide sequence plus V segment. VDJmatch was used to annotate antigen specificity against VDJdb, with one amino acid substitution allowed in CDR3. TCRdb reprocessed the reads and provides one entry for every CDR3 protein sequence; no DNA is given. What appears here as the V and J calls and clone size reflects TCRdb's work, not the paper's. This sample's clone table shows 300,000 to 450,000 distinct CDR3 sequences. Roughly 5.5% of the sample is held by the ten biggest clonotypes.

CDR1 and CDR2, looked up from the germline V gene, are SQVTM and ANQGSEA. Counted from cysteine to phenylalanine, this CDR3 has 13 amino acids. No DNA appears here. To determine HCMV serostatus, a commercial ELISA kit was used to detect HCMV-specific IgG in serum. Ficoll density gradient centrifugation was used to isolate peripheral blood mononuclear cells from blood. As concerns this clonotype: It lacks a known antigen.

The V and J segments used are TRBV29-1 and TRBJ2-4. Specimen: blood T cells: a sorted CD56 or NKG2C T cell subset, CD4+ or CD8+ T cells, or bulk PBMC T cells (not recorded which). This sequence originates from a man aged 18-70 years in good health. This receptor has the CDR3 CSVYGPAKNIQYF. The CDR3, completed at both ends by the reference TRBV29-1 and TRBJ2-4 genes, gives the full variable domain SAVISQKPSRDICQRGTSLTIQCQVDSQVTMMFWYRQQPGQSLTLIATANQGSEATYESGFVIDKFPISRPNLTFSTLTVSNMSPEDSSIYLCSVYGPAKNIQYFGAGTRLSVL.